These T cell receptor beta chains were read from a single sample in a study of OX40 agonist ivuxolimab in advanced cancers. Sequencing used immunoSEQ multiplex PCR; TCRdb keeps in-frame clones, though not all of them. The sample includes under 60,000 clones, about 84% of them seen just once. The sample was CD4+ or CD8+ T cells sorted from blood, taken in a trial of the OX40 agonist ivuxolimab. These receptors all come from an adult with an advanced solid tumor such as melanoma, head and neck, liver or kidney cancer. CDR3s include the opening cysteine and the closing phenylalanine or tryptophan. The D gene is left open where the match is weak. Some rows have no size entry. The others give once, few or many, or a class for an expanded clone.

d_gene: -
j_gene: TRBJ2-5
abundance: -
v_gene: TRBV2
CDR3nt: TGTGCCAGCAGTGAAAACGAACAGGGTCGGGAGACCCAGTACTTC
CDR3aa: CASSENEQGRETQYF

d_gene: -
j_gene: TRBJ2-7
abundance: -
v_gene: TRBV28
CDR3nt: TGTGCCAGCATACAGGCCCACGAGCAGTACTTC
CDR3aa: CASIQAHEQYF

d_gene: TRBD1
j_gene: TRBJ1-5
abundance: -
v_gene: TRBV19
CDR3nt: TGTGCCAGTAGACACCACTCGGACAGGGGTCAGCCCCAGCATTTT
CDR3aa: CASRHHSDRGQPQHF

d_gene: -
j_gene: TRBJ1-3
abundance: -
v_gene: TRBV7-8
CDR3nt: TGTGCCAGCAGCCCCCTCAGGGTGAGCTCTGGAAACACCATATATTTT
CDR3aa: CASSPLRVSSGNTIYF

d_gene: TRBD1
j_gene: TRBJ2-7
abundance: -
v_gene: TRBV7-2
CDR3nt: TGTGCCAGCAGCCTACCGGGACAGAACTCCTACGAGCAGTACTTC
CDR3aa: CASSLPGQNSYEQYF

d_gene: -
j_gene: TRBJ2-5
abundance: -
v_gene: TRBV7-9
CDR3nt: TGTGCCAGCAGCTCACTTAGCGGCCAAGAGACCCAGTACTTC
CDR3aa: CASSSLSGQETQYF

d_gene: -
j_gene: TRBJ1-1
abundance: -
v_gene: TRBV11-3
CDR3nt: TGTGCCAGCAGCCCTCCGGAGGGACGGAGCACTGAAGCTTTCTTT
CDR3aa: CASSPPEGRSTEAFF

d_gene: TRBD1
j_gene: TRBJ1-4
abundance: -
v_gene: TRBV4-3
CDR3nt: TGCGCCAGCAGCCTCCCTCCTTGGGGGACAGGGGATGAAAAACTGTTTTTT
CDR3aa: CASSLPPWGTGDEKLFF

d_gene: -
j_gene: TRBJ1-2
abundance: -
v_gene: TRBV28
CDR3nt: TGTGCCAGCAGTTTATGGGCATCGAGTCCACTAAACTATGGCTACACCTTC
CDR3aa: CASSLWASSPLNYGYTF

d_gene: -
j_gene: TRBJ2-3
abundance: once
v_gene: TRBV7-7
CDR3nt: TGTGCTAGCAGCCCCGTTCCGGGTCCAGATACGCAGTATTTT
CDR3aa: CASSPVPGPDTQYF

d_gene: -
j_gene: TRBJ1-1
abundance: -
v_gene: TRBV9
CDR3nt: TGTGCCAGCAGCGTAGACGGAATGAACACTGAAGCTTTCTTT
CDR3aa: CASSVDGMNTEAFF

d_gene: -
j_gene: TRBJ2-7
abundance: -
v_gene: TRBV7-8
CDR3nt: TGTGCCAGCACCCCGCGTCGATTTAATTACGAGCAGTACTTC
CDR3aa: CASTPRRFNYEQYF

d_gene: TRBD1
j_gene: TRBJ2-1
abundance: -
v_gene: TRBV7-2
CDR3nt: TGTGCCAGCAGCTTATCCGGGACAGCCTCCTACAATGAGCAGTTCTTC
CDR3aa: CASSLSGTASYNEQFF